This TCR beta chain comes out of a study of shared clonotypes between healthy human individuals. Study-level findings and limits: Estimated clonotype richness was generally higher in naive than memory subsets. Sharing of clonotypes among donors was expected to vary with sequencing depth.

The investigators split CD4+ cells into a CD45RA+ naive subset and a CD45RA-negative memory subset. In regard to this clone: What it recognizes is unknown.

The run depth of the assay was deep. Method: immunoSEQ multiplex PCR; TCRdb's copy keeps in-frame clones and lacks some. The sample yields approximately 2.4 million clones, 95% seen once. This CDR3 comprises 14 residues. V was clipped by 3 bases and J by 2 bases; unmatched bases: 4. Germline CDR1 and CDR2: SGHKS and YYEKEE (reference sequence). This sequence joins TRBV5-5 and TRBJ2-7, with 8 bases identical to TRBD1. This receptor was obtained from a young man in good health. Sequenced: naive CD4+ T cells sorted from blood. The subset: CD45RA+ positively selected. DNA of the CDR3: TGTGCCAGCAGCTGGGACAGGCCAACCTACGAGCAGTACTTC. Translation gives CASSWDRPTYEQYF.